Sequencing of this T cell receptor (beta chain) was carried out in a study of blood T cell repertoires in COVID-19. Study as a whole: Researchers got acute and convalescent COVID-19 samples from the United States, Italy and Spain.

This clone was seen only a few times. J gave up 8 bases and V 6 bases, and 6 bases lay outside the gene matches. Germline-derived CDR1 and CDR2 are MNHEY and SMNVEV (reference sequence). The CDR3 totals 14 residues. Per the original methods: Quantification of nucleated cells was approximated via reference gene primer amplification. The protocol was immunoSEQ multiplex PCR, while the TCRdb copy is restricted to in-frame clones and leaves out a portion. From that table come the V and J calls and clone size; the DNA was used to work out D and trimming. The table shows more than 40,000 clones, with approximately 84% occurring only once.

Sequencing input: peripheral blood. This chain uses TRBV27 with TRBJ1-6; 8 nucleotides line up with TRBD1. The clonotype originates from a man in his fifties or sixties with acute or convalescent COVID-19. The CDR3 reads CASSLAGGDSPLHF. For the CDR3, the DNA is TGTGCCAGCAGCCTCGCAGGGGGCGATTCACCCCTCCACTTT.